The 27 T cell receptor beta chains listed next were all sequenced from one sample in a study of T cells in Graves' hyperthyroidism and ophthalmopathy. Using RNA transcripts as the source, TCR beta CDR3 regions were amplified. With the HTBI primer set, the TCR CDR3 went through a first round of RT-PCR. TCRdb re-derived calls from the multiplex PCR reads in MiXCR, one entry per CDR3 protein. The data contain approximately 400,000 distinct CDR3 sequences, roughly 18% of them singletons. The sequenced sample was blood. The receptors were sampled from a man between 18 and 35 years old with Graves' ophthalmopathy.

The CDR3 DNA is TGTGCCAGCAGCTTAGCCCAGCATACGCAGTATTTT. Residues: CASSLAQHTQYF. The chain combines TRBV13 with TRBJ2-3; no clear D gene. The CDR3 length is 12 residues. The V end lost 1 base, the J end lost 7 bases, and 6 bases lay between the germline ends. The germline V gene has CDR1 PRHDT and CDR2 FYEKMQ (reference sequence). Full variable domain (remainder filled in from reference TRBV13 and TRBJ2-3): AAGVIQSPRHLIKEKRETATLKCYPIPRHDTVYWYQQGPGQDPQFLISFYEKMQSDKGSIPDRFSAQQFSDYHSELNMSSLELGDSALYFCASSLAQHTQYFGPGTRLTVL.

This clonotype was counted only a few times. This chain joins TRBV6-1 and TRBJ2-3, with 9 nucleotides matching TRBD1. CDR3 size: 15 residues. The V segment lost 6 bases and the J segment 3 bases; nucleotides outside the gene matches: 7. Per germline, CDR1 MNHNS and CDR2 SASEGT. The CDR3 DNA reads TGTGCCAGCAGGACCGGGACAGGGCGGACAGATACGCAGTATTTT. Its translation is CASRTGTGRTDTQYF.

This clonotype was seen only once. Here the CDR3 reads CAWSTGWDEQYF. The DNA of the CDR3 is TGTGCCTGGAGTACAGGGTGGGACGAGCAGTACTTC. This chain links TRBV30 with TRBJ2-7, with a possible D match to TRBD1 (6 bases). The germline CDR1 and CDR2 sequences are GTSNPN and SVGIG (reference sequence). There are 12 residues in the CDR3. V dropped 2 bases and J dropped 5 bases, with 10 bases sitting between them.

This chain uses TRBV19 with TRBJ1-5, with D uncertain. The CDR3 runs to 16 residues. The germline V gene encodes CDR1 LNHDA and CDR2 SQIVND (reference sequence). The V end lost 3 bases, the J end lost 3 bases, and 15 bases lay between the germline ends. CDR3 loop: CASSIPKAGINQPQHF. The DNA of the CDR3 is TGTGCCAGTAGTATCCCCAAGGCGGGGATCAATCAGCCCCAGCATTTT. Using reference TRBV19 and TRBJ1-5 for the parts outside the CDR3, the full variable domain is DGGITQSPKYLFRKEGQNVTLSCEQNLNHDAMYWYRQDPGQGLRLIYYSQIVNDFQKGDIAEGYSVSREKKESFPLTVTSAQKNPTAFYLCASSIPKAGINQPQHFGDGTRLSIL.

This clonotype was observed many times. The rearrangement uses TRBV7-9 and TRBJ1-6; D gene uncertain. CDR1 and CDR2 from the germline V gene are SEHNR and FQNEAQ (reference sequence). CDR3 length: 14 residues. V lost 8 bases to trimming and J lost 7 bases, with 15 bases between them. This CDR3 is CASQNRDTNSPLHF. Here the CDR3 DNA reads TGTGCCAGCCAGAATAGAGACACCAATTCACCCCTCCACTTT.

In its sample, this clonotype was seen a few times. The CDR3 DNA reads as TGCGCCAGCAGCGCAGGGCAGAACAATCAGCCCCAGCATTTT. Amino acids: CASSAGQNNQPQHF. The genes are TRBV4-1 and TRBJ1-5; D is possibly TRBD1 (5 bases). Trimming pared 5 bases from V and 3 bases from J, leaving 11 bases between. Per the germline V gene, CDR1 is MGHRA and CDR2 is YSYEKL. The CDR3 runs to 14 residues.

This clonotype was seen at least ten times. The V call is TRBV5-6, the J call TRBJ2-5; 9 bases are a match to TRBD1. The V and J ends lost 4 bases and 5 bases, in that order; junction bases with no gene match: 3. The CDR3 covers 13 residues. The germline V gene has CDR1 SGHDT and CDR2 YYEEEE. The CDR3: CASSAGTGETQYF. CDR3 bases: TGTGCCAGCAGCGCCGGGACAGGGGAGACCCAGTACTTC. The full variable domain, with the rest looked up from reference TRBV5-6 and TRBJ2-5, is DAGVTQSPTHLIKTRGQQVTLRCSPKSGHDTVSWYQQALGQGPQFIFQYYEEEERQRGNFPDRFSGHQFPNYSSELNVNALLLGDSALYLCASSAGTGETQYFGPGTRLLVL.

This chain uses TRBV5-1 with TRBJ2-1, with 8 nucleotides matching TRBD2. The germline V gene has CDR1 SGHRS and CDR2 YFSETQ. CDR3 length: 15 residues. V lost 0 bases, J lost 4 bases, and 3 bases stayed unmatched. Here the CDR3 reads CASSLVGLGYNEQFF. CDR3 in DNA: TGCGCCAGCAGCTTGGTGGGACTAGGGTACAATGAGCAGTTCTTC.

The chain combines TRBV6-5 with TRBJ2-3; the D gene could be TRBD1 or TRBD2 (5 bases each). The CDR3 is made up of 17 amino acids. Germline V gives CDR1 MNHEY, CDR2 SVGAGI. Trimming pared 0 bases from V and 4 bases from J, leaving 17 bases between. The CDR3 loop is CASSYSISRGAPDTQYF. CDR3 sequence (DNA): TGTGCCAGCAGTTACTCGATATCTCGAGGGGCCCCAGATACGCAGTATTTT.

The table lists this clonotype with a few counts. The gene calls are TRBV19 and TRBJ2-7; D possibly matches TRBD1 or TRBD2 (5 bases each). Looked up from germline, CDR1 is LNHDA and CDR2 is SQIVND (reference sequence). The CDR3 covers 17 residues. Trimming stripped 7 bases from V and 0 bases from J, with 22 bases between. CDR3 in DNA: TGTGCCAGTACCCCGGGACCGACGGTTTCCAGCTCCTACGAGCAGTACTTC. Its protein is CASTPGPTVSSSYEQYF.

This clonotype was seen ten or more times. The chain employs TRBV27 and TRBJ1-2; D gene uncertain. Germline assignment: CDR1 MNHEY and CDR2 SMNVEV (reference sequence). The CDR3 covers 13 residues. Trimming shortened V by 6 bases and J by 4 bases, and 12 bases separated the two germline ends. In nucleotides, the CDR3 is TGTGCCAGCAGCTTTACACCGATCTATGGCTACACCTTC. This encodes CASSFTPIYGYTF.

This clonotype was counted between two and nine times. The chain combines TRBV6-1 with TRBJ1-2; D perhaps matches TRBD1 (5 bases). The germline V and J ends were trimmed by 9 bases and 0 bases, with 8 bases remaining between them. CDR1 and CDR2 from the germline V gene are MNHNS and SASEGT. The CDR3 is 12 amino acids. CDR3 in DNA: TGTGCCAGAGGACAATCTAACTATGGCTACACCTTC. Amino acid sequence: CARGQSNYGYTF.

The V call is TRBV9, the J call TRBJ1-5, with 9 positions matching TRBD1. Trimming at V came to 3 bases and at J to 1 base, leaving 2 bases not matched to a gene. The CDR3 totals 15 residues. The germline V gene encodes CDR1 SGDLS and CDR2 YYNGEE. The CDR3, as DNA: TGTGCCAGCAGCGCACAGGGGGCCAGCAATCAGCCCCAGCATTTT. This gives the protein CASSAQGASNQPQHF. The complete variable domain, with remaining parts taken from reference TRBV9 and TRBJ1-5, reads DSGVTQTPKHLITATGQRVTLRCSPRSGDLSVYWYQQSLDQGLQFLIQYYNGEERAKGNILERFSAQQFPDLHSELNLSSLELGDSALYFCASSAQGASNQPQHFGDGTRLSIL.

This clonotype was counted between two and nine times. The chain uses TRBV6-2 or TRBV6-3 and TRBJ1-6, with D tentatively TRBD1 (5 bases). Trimming took off 6 bases at V and 11 bases at J, with 29 bases between the two ends. The V gene's germline CDR1 is MNHEY and CDR2 SVGEGT. The CDR3 runs to 18 residues. In nucleotides, the CDR3 is TGTGCCAGCAGGGCCCCTCGGGGGATCGGGGGGAATTCGGCACCCCTCCACTTT. This sequence encodes CASRAPRGIGGNSAPLHF.

The V call is TRBV27, the J call TRBJ1-3, with a tentative D call TRBD1 (5 bases). The V end lost 5 bases, the J end lost 2 bases, and 10 bases lay between the germline ends. Germline values: CDR1 MNHEY, CDR2 SMNVEV (reference sequence). The CDR3 length is 14 residues. Here the CDR3 reads CASSPGPPGNTIYF. CDR3 DNA sequence: TGTGCCAGCAGTCCAGGGCCACCTGGAAACACCATATATTTT.

This clonotype has ten or more counts. This rearrangement joins TRBV12-3 or TRBV12-4 to TRBJ1-1; 7 bases map to TRBD1. Losses at the gene ends were 1 base for V and 2 bases for J; bases not matched to a gene: 4. The CDR3 spans 15 residues. DNA of the CDR3: TGTGCCAGCAGTTTAGGTTACAGGGGAAACACTGAAGCTTTCTTT. Amino acids: CASSLGYRGNTEAFF.

This clonotype showed up many times. The V gene is TRBV5-6, the J gene TRBJ2-1, with 7 bases aligning to TRBD1. CDR3 length: 14 residues. The V gene's germline CDR1 is SGHDT and CDR2 YYEEEE. V was pared by 4 bases and J by 4 bases, with 5 bases of the junction left unmatched. CDR3 bases: TGTGCCAGCAGCCGAGACAGGGCGTACAATGAGCAGTTCTTC. Its protein is CASSRDRAYNEQFF.

Many counts were recorded for this clonotype. This chain links TRBV20-1 with TRBJ2-1; D gene ambiguous. Germline CDR1 and CDR2: DFQATT and SNEGSKA (reference sequence). V was shortened by 2 bases and J by 9 bases, with 11 bases between the two germline ends. CDR3 size: 12 residues. In nucleotides, the CDR3 is TGCAGTGCTAGACGTCAGGAAAGTGAGCAGTTCTTC. It specifies CSARRQESEQFF.

Many counts were recorded for this clonotype. V is TRBV4-2 and J is TRBJ1-1; no clear D. CDR1 is LGHNA and CDR2 is YNFKEQ in the germline V gene. The CDR3 length is 19 residues. The germline V and J ends were trimmed by 0 bases and 3 bases, with 23 bases remaining between them. The CDR3 sequence: CASSQEGGQRALWYTEAFF. CDR3 DNA sequence: TGTGCCAGCAGCCAAGAAGGAGGGCAGCGGGCTTTGTGGTACACTGAAGCTTTCTTT.

This clonotype appeared a few times. The chain employs TRBV6-1 and TRBJ2-7; D not resolved. The germline V gene has CDR1 MNHNS and CDR2 SASEGT. The CDR3 runs to 14 residues. The V end lost 2 bases, the J end lost 3 bases, and 11 bases lay between the germline ends. The CDR3 nucleotides are TGTGCCAGCAGTGAAAGTTGGGTCGTCTACGAGCAGTACTTC. It specifies CASSESWVVYEQYF.

This clonotype was counted at least ten times. This chain joins TRBV28 and TRBJ2-3; 9 positions match TRBD1. CDR1 MDHEN and CDR2 SYDVKM come from the germline V gene. The junction had 8 bases not matched to a gene; V was cut back by 4 bases and J by 3 bases. This CDR3 is 16 amino acids long. CDR3 in amino acids: CASSSNRDRVTDTQYF. CDR3 coding DNA: TGTGCCAGCAGTTCGAACCGGGACAGGGTGACAGATACGCAGTATTTT. Supplemented by reference TRBV28 and TRBJ2-3, the full variable domain reads DVKVTQSSRYLVKRTGEKVFLECVQDMDHENMFWYRQDPGLGLRLIYFSYDVKMKEKGDIPEGYSVSREKKERFSLILESASTNQTSMYLCASSSNRDRVTDTQYFGPGTRLTVL.

The CDR3 loop is CASSSRPRFTDTQYF. Here the CDR3 DNA reads TGTGCCAGCAGTTCCCGACCGAGGTTCACAGATACGCAGTATTTT. The chain combines TRBV6-1 with TRBJ2-3, with D unresolved. The V gene lost 5 bases and the J gene lost 2 bases, with 14 bases spanning the gap. The germline gives CDR1 MNHNS, CDR2 SASEGT. This CDR3 spans 15 amino acids.

This clonotype turned up a few times. The chain carries TRBV27 and TRBJ2-3; the match to TRBD2 covers 10 bases. The CDR3 is 15 amino acids. Losses at the gene ends were 4 bases for V and 6 bases for J; bases not matched to a gene: 7. Germline lookup yields CDR1 MNHEY and CDR2 SMNVEV (reference sequence). The CDR3 here is CASSSSSGGRDTQYF. Here the CDR3 DNA reads TGTGCCAGCAGTTCCTCTAGCGGGGGCCGGGATACGCAGTATTTT.

The rearrangement uses TRBV6-1 and TRBJ2-3; tentatively, D is TRBD1 (6 bases). V shed 5 bases and J shed 7 bases, with 25 bases lying between them. The CDR3 has 17 amino acids. CDR1 is MNHNS and CDR2 is SASEGT in the germline V gene. The CDR3 nucleotides read TGTGCCAGCAGTCACCTCTTGGACAGATTCAAGTCAAATACGCAGTATTTT. It translates to CASSHLLDRFKSNTQYF.

The chain joins TRBV5-1 to TRBJ2-5, with D uncertain. V was pared by 6 bases and J by 5 bases, with 8 bases between. Germline lookup yields CDR1 SGHRS and CDR2 YFSETQ. The CDR3 has 11 amino acids. CDR3: CASTSWETQYF. In DNA, the CDR3 is TGCGCCAGCACCAGTTGGGAGACCCAGTACTTC.

As to this clonotype: Here the CDR3 omits its conserved ending phenylalanine or tryptophan, so a read error is the likely source. J is TRBJ2-5 and V is TRBV27; D is possibly TRBD1 (6 bases). This CDR3 spans 14 amino acids. The V gene lost 2 bases and the J gene lost 4 bases, with 11 bases spanning the gap. The germline gives CDR1 MNHEY, CDR2 SMNVEV (reference sequence). DNA of the CDR3: TGTGCCAGCAGTTTAGTGGGGGCCGGAGAGACCCAGTACCTC. It encodes CASSLVGAGETQYL.

This clonotype was picked up many times. J is TRBJ1-6 and V is TRBV6-1; no definite D call. The V gene's germline CDR1 is MNHNS and CDR2 SASEGT. V shed 5 bases and J shed 9 bases, with 17 bases lying between them. The CDR3 has 15 amino acids. The CDR3 is CASSSRFGSGSPLHF. The CDR3 coding sequence is TGTGCCAGCAGTTCCCGTTTCGGGAGCGGTTCACCCCTCCACTTT.